This TCR beta chain was recorded in a study of T cell responses to AZD1222 COVID-19 vaccine. Whole-study results and caveats: Clonal diversity was possibly underestimated, and white British individuals and females predominated among donors. Nearly half of the spike-specific TCRs reportedly recognize variant regions that carry no mutations.

A remark on this clone: Its cognate antigen is unknown.

Measured with immunoSEQ multiplex PCR; TCRdb has only the in-frame clones, and not every one. This table has 140,000 to 150,000 clones, 70% to 90% appearing once. The receptor was derived from an adult who received the AZD1222 COVID-19 vaccine. Sequencing used peripheral blood, obtained 28 days after the second AZD1222 dose.

The CDR3 loop is CSASAQGADGYTF. CDR3 nucleotide sequence: TGCAGTGCTAGTGCACAGGGGGCTGATGGCTACACCTTC. The rearrangement joins TRBV20-1 to TRBJ1-2; 9 bases match TRBD1. CDR1 is DFQATT and CDR2 is SNEGSKA in the germline V gene (reference sequence). V dropped 3 bases and J dropped 6; count of bases not matched to a gene: 5. The CDR3 has 13 residues.